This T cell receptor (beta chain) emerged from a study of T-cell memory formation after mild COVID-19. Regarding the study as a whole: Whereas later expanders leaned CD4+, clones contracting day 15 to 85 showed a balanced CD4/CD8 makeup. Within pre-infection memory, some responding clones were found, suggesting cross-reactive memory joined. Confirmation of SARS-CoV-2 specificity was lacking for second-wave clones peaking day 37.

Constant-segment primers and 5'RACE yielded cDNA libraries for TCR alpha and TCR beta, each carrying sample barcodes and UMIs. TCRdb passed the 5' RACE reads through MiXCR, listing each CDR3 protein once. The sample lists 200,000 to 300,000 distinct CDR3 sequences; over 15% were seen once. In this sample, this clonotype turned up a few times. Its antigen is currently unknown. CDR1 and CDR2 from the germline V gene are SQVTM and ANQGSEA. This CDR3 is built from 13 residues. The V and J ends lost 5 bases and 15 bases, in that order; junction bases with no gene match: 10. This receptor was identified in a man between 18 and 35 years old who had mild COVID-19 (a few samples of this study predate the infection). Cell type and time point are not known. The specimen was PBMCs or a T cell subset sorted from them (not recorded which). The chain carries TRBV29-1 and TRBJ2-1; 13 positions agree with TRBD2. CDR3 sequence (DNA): TGCAGCGTTAAACTAGCGGGGGGGCCGGAGGGGTTCTTC. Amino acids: CSVKLAGGPEGFF.